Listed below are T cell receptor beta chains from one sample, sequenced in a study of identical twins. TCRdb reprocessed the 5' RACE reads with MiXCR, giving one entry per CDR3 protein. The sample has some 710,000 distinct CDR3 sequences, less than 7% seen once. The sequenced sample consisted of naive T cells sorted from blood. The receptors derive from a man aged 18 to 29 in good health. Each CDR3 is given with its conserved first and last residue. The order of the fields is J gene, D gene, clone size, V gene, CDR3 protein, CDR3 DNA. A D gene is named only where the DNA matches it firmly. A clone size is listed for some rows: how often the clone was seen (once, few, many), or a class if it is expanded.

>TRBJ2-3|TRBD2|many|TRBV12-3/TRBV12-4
CASSVIAGVDTQYF
TGTGCCAGCAGTGTAATAGCGGGGGTGGATACGCAGTATTTT
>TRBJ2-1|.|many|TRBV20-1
CSARRGAYNEQFF
TGCAGTGCTAGGCGCGGGGCCTACAATGAGCAGTTCTTC
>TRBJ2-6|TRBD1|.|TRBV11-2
CASSSEDRAGANVLTF
TGTGCCAGCAGCTCAGAGGACAGGGCTGGGGCCAACGTCCTGACTTTC
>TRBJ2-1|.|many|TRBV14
CASSLRRGTSYNEQFF
TGTGCCAGCAGCCTAAGAAGAGGGACCTCCTACAATGAGCAGTTCTTC
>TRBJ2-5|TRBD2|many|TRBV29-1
CSTGPGGETQYF
TGCAGCACTGGACCGGGGGGAGAGACCCAGTACTTC
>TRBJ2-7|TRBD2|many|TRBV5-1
CASSFVAGTSYEQYF
TGCGCCAGCAGCTTCGTAGCGGGGACTTCATACGAGCAGTACTTC
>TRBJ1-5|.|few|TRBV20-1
CSARARNQPQHF
TGCAGTGCTAGGGCGCGGAATCAGCCCCAGCATTTT
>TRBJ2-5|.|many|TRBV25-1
CASRPGPQETQYF
TGTGCCAGCAGACCTGGACCACAAGAGACCCAGTACTTC
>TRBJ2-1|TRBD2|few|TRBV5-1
CASKWGPGLAIDEQFF
TGCGCCAGCAAATGGGGACCGGGACTAGCAATCGATGAGCAGTTCTTC
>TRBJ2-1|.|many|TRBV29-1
CSVEGGVGYNEQFF
TGCAGCGTTGAAGGGGGGGTCGGGTACAATGAGCAGTTCTTC
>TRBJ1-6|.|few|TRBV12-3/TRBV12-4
CASSLSSGPTSPLHF
TGTGCCAGCAGTTTAAGTTCCGGGCCCACTTCACCCCTCCACTTT
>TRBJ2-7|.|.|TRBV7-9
CASSSSIALGSEQYF
TGTGCCAGCAGCTCTAGTATAGCTCTAGGGTCCGAGCAGTACTTC
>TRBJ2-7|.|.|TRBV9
CASSVAPVDYEQYF
TGTGCCAGCAGCGTAGCTCCAGTAGACTACGAGCAGTACTTC
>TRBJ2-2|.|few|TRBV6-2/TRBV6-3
CASSPTANGELFF
TGTGCCAGCAGTCCGACAGCGAACGGGGAGCTGTTTTTT
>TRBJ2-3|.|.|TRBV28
CASSLTGTRGTQYF
TGTGCCAGCAGTTTAACTGGGACGCGGGGTACGCAGTATTTT
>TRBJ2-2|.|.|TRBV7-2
CASRGGSGATGELFF
TGTGCCAGCCGTGGGGGCTCCGGGGCCACCGGGGAGCTGTTTTTT
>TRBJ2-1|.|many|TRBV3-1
CASSQAKSYNEQFF
TGTGCCAGCAGCCAAGCCAAATCCTACAATGAGCAGTTCTTC
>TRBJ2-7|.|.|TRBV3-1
CASSPEGWDGRYEQYF
TGTGCCAGCAGCCCGGAAGGTTGGGACGGTAGGTACGAGCAGTACTTC
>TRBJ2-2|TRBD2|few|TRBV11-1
CASSLAPGLAGARTGELFF
TGTGCCAGCAGCTTAGCTCCGGGACTAGCGGGAGCAAGGACCGGGGAGCTGTTTTTT
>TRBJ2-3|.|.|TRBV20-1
CSARDRLPFQYF
TGCAGTGCTAGAGATCGTCTACCGTTTCAGTATTTT
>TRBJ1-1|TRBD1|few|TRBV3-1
CASSRGQAVLGEAFF
TGTGCCAGCAGCCGGGGACAGGCAGTCTTGGGTGAAGCTTTCTTT
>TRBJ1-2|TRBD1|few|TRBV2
CARGRDSGYGYTF
TGTGCCAGGGGGAGGGACAGCGGGTATGGCTACACCTTC
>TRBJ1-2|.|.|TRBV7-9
CASSLEIPGATNYGYTF
TGTGCCAGCAGCTTAGAGATCCCAGGCGCAACTAACTATGGCTACACCTTC
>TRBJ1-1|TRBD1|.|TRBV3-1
CASSPWDRTTEAFF
TGTGCCAGCAGCCCGTGGGACAGGACCACTGAAGCTTTCTTT
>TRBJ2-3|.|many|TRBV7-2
CASSRPSTDTQYF
TGTGCCAGCAGCAGACCTAGCACAGATACGCAGTATTTT
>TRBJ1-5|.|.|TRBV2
CASSEVGTGFQPQHF
TGTGCCAGCAGTGAAGTGGGAACAGGATTTCAGCCCCAGCATTTT
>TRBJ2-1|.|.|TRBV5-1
CASSSDKIYNEQFF
TGCGCCAGCAGCTCGGACAAAATATACAATGAGCAGTTCTTC
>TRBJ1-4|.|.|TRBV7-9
CASSPMGGDNEKLFF
TGTGCCAGCAGCCCAATGGGGGGAGATAATGAAAAACTGTTTTTT
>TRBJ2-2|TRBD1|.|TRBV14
CASSPRTGQHGELFF
TGTGCCAGCAGCCCCAGGACAGGGCAACACGGGGAGCTGTTTTTT
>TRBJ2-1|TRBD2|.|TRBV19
CASSTGGSSYNEQFF
TGTGCCAGTAGTACCGGGGGGAGCTCCTACAATGAGCAGTTCTTC
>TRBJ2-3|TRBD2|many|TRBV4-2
CASSQDSLAGLSDTQYF
TGTGCCAGCAGCCAAGATTCTCTAGCGGGTTTATCAGATACGCAGTATTTT
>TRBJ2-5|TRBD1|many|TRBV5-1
CASSLGQGVETQYF
TGTGCCAGCAGTTTAGGACAGGGGGTTGAGACCCAGTACTTC
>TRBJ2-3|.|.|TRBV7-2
CASSLAGPDGDTQYF
TGTGCCAGCAGCTTAGCTGGACCCGACGGAGATACGCAGTATTTT
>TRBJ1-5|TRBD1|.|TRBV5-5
CASSPVPGQGSQPQHF
TGTGCCAGCAGCCCGGTCCCGGGACAGGGCAGTCAGCCCCAGCATTTT
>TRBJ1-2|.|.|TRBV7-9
CASSLAQGLYGYTF
TGTGCCAGCAGCTTAGCGCAGGGGCTCTATGGCTACACCTTC
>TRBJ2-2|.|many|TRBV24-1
CATSDAGRLNTGELFF
TGTGCCACCAGTGACGCTGGACGCCTCAACACCGGGGAGCTGTTTTTT
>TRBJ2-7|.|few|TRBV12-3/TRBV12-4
CASSLASGAEQYF
TGTGCCAGCAGTTTAGCGTCGGGGGCGGAGCAGTACTTC
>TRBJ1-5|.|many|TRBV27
CASTKIGGERPQHF
TGTGCCAGCACTAAAATCGGGGGGGAAAGGCCCCAGCATTTT
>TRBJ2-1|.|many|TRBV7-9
CASSLLDTENEQFF
TGTGCCAGCAGCTTACTAGATACTGAGAATGAGCAGTTCTTC
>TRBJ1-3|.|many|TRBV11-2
CASSSTSHAIYF
TGTGCCAGCAGTTCAACATCCCACGCCATATATTTT
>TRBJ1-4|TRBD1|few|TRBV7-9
CASSLVPGQGLDEKLFF
TGTGCCAGCAGCCTCGTCCCGGGACAGGGACTTGATGAAAAACTGTTTTTT
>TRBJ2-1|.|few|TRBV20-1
CSANEGPSYNEQFF
TGCAGTGCCAACGAGGGGCCCTCCTACAATGAGCAGTTCTTC
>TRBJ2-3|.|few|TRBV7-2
CASSQASALTQYF
TGTGCCAGCAGCCAGGCGAGCGCCCTTACGCAGTATTTT
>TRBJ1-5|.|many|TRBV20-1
CSARDMTGFSDGNQPQHF
TGCAGTGCTAGAGATATGACCGGGTTTTCAGATGGCAATCAGCCCCAGCATTTT
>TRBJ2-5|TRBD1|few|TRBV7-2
CASSSYRGLMETQYF
TGTGCCAGCAGCTCCTACAGGGGGCTGATGGAGACCCAGTACTTC